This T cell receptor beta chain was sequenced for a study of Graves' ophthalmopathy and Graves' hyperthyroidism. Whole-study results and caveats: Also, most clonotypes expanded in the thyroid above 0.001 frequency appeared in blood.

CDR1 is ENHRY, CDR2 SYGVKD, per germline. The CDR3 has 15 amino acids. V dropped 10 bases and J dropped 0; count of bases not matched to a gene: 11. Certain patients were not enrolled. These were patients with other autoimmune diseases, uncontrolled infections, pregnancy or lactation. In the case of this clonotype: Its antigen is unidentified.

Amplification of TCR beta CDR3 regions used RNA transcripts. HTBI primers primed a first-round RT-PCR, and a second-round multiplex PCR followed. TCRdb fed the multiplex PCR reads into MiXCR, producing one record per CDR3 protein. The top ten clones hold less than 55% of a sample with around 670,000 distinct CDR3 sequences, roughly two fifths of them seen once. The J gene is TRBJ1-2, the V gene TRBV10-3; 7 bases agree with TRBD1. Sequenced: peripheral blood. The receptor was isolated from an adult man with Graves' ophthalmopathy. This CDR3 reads CASRSGTEANYGYTF. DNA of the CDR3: TGTGCCAGCAGATCCGGGACAGAGGCTAACTATGGCTACACCTTC.